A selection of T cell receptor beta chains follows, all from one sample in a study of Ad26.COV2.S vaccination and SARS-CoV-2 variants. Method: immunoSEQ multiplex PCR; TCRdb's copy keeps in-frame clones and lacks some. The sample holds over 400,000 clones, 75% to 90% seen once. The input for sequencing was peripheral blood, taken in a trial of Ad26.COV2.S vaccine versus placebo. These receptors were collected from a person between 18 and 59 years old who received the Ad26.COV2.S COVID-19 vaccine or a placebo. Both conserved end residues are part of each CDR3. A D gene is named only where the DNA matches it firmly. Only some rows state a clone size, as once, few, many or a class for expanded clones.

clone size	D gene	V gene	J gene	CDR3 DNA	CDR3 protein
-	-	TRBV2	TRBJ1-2	TGTGCCAGCAGTGTGCGGGCCTATGGCTACACCTTC	CASSVRAYGYTF
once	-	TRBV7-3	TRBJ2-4	TGTGCCAGCAGCTCACCCCTGGTGGGCTTAGCCAAAAACATTCAGTACTTC	CASSSPLVGLAKNIQYF
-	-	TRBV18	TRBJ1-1	TGTGCCAGCTCACCCCCTTCAGGGGCGACAAACACTGAAGCTTTCTTT	CASSPPSGATNTEAFF
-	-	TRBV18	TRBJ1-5	TGTGCCAGCTCTGGAGACGGAAACTGGGGCAATCAGCCCCAGCATTTT	CASSGDGNWGNQPQHF
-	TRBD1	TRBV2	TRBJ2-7	TGTGCCAGCAGTGCACAGGGGCACTACTACGAGCAGTACTTC	CASSAQGHYYEQYF
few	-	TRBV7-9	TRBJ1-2	TGTGCCAGCAGTTCGACTTTGTCCGGCTACACCTTC	CASSSTLSGYTF
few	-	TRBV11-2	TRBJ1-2	TGTGCCAGCAGCTTAGGCAGAAACTATGGCTACACCTTC	CASSLGRNYGYTF
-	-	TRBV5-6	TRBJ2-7	TGTGCCAGCAGCTTGGGGACCCCCTACGAGCAGTACTTC	CASSLGTPYEQYF
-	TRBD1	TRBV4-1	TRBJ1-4	TGCGCCAGCAGCACCTCGACAGGGACTAATGAAAAACTGTTTTTT	CASSTSTGTNEKLFF
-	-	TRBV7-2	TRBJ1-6	TGTGCCAGCAGCTTAGGGGCCAATTCACCCCTCCACTTT	CASSLGANSPLHF
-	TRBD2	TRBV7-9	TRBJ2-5	TGTGCCAGCAGCTACCAGTGGGCGGGAGTTCAAGAGACCCAGTACTTC	CASSYQWAGVQETQYF
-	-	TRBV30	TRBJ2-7	TGTGCCTGGAGTGTACGCGTAGCCTCCTACGAGCAGTACTTC	CAWSVRVASYEQYF
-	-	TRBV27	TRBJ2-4	TGTGCCAGCAGTTTTGAGGGGTTGGGCATTCAGTACTTC	CASSFEGLGIQYF
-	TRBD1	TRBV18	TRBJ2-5	TGTGCCAGCTCACGGACAGGGGTAGTGGAGACCCAGTACTTC	CASSRTGVVETQYF
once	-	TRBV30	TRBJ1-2	TGTGCCTGGACCCCGATCCCGTACGCCCAGGCCTCTAACTATGGCTACACCTTC	CAWTPIPYAQASNYGYTF
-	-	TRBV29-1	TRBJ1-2	TGCAGCGTTCCCACCCAGGACTTTTTAAGTGGCTACACCTTC	CSVPTQDFLSGYTF
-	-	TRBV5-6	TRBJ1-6	TGTGCCAGCAGCTTGGTGAGCTCCTATAATTCACCCCTCCACTTT	CASSLVSSYNSPLHF
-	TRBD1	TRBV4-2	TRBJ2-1	TGTGCCAGCAGCCGACAGGGGGAATCCTACAATGAGCAGTTCTTC	CASSRQGESYNEQFF
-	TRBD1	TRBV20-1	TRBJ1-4	TGCAGTGCTAGTGGGACAGGGGTACGAACTAATGAAAAACTGTTTTTT	CSASGTGVRTNEKLFF
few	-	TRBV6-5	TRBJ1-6	TGTGCCAGCACCAGCCCTAATTCACCCCTCCACTTT	CASTSPNSPLHF
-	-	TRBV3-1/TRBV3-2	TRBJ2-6	TGTGCCAGCAGCCTCGGATGGGCTGGGGCCAACGTCCTGACTTTC	CASSLGWAGANVLTF
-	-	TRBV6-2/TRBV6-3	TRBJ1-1	TGTGCCAGCAGTTACGGGCTGATCACTGAAGCTTTCTTT	CASSYGLITEAFF
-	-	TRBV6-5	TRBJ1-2	TGTGCCAGCAGTAAGACTCTAACCGGCTACACCTTC	CASSKTLTGYTF
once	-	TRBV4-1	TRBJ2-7	TGCGCCAGCAGCCAAGGCCCGGGGCCCTTTTCCTACGAGCAGTACTTC	CASSQGPGPFSYEQYF
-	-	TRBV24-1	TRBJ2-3	TGTGCCACCAGTGATTGGAAAAGCCCTACAGATACGCAGTATTTT	CATSDWKSPTDTQYF
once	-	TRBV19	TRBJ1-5	TGTGCCACATGGGGTCGGAGCTATAGCAATCAGCCCCAGCATTTT	CATWGRSYSNQPQHF
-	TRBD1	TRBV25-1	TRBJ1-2	TGTGCCAGCAGCCCCTTCAGGCCGGGACAGGGAAGAAAAAATGGCTACACCTTC	CASSPFRPGQGRKNGYTF
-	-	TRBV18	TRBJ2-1	TGTGCCAGCTCGCCATCCCAGGACTACAATGAGCAGTTCTTC	CASSPSQDYNEQFF
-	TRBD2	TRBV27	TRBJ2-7	TGTGCCAGCCGTAGCGGGGGGGCCGGAGTGAGCGAGCAGTACTTC	CASRSGGAGVSEQYF
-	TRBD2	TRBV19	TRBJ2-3	TGTGCCAGTAGTGAACTAGCGGGGGTGGATACGCAGTATTTT	CASSELAGVDTQYF
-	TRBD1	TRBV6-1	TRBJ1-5	TGTGCCAGCAGTGTCTCTCATTGGGACAGCTATCAGCCCCAGCATTTT	CASSVSHWDSYQPQHF
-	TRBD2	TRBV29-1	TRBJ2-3	TGCAGCGTCTGGACTAGCGGAGACGGCACAGATACGCAGTATTTT	CSVWTSGDGTDTQYF
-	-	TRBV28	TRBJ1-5	TGTGCCAGCACCACTCCGGGGGGCTACACGGATCAGCCCCAGCATTTT	CASTTPGGYTDQPQHF
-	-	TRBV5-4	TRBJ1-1	TGTGCCAGCAGCTTGGAGGGAACTGAAGCTTTCTTT	CASSLEGTEAFF
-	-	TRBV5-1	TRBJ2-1	TGCGCCAGCAGCTCGATCCCTAGCGCTTACAATGAGCAGTTCTTC	CASSSIPSAYNEQFF
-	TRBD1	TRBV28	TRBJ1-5	TGTGCCAGCAGTTCCCCTCCCGGGACAGGGCACGAGAACCAGCATTTT	CASSSPPGTGHENQHF
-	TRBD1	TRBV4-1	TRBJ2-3	TGCGCCAGCAGCCAAGTGTGGAACAGGGGGCTTTCAGATACGCAGTATTTT	CASSQVWNRGLSDTQYF
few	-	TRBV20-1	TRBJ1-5	TGCAGTGCTAGTGAGGTATATCGTCAATATCAGCCCCAGCATTTT	CSASEVYRQYQPQHF
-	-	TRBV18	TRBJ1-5	TGTGCCAGTGCAGGGGAAACCGGCGGTAATCAGCCCCAGCATTTT	CASAGETGGNQPQHF
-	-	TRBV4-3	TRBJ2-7	TGCGCCAGCAGCCAAGATCAGGGTGTGTTCGAGCAGTACTTC	CASSQDQGVFEQYF
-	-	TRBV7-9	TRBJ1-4	TGTGCCAGCAGCCTATTTGGAGGGAATGAAAAACTGTTTTTT	CASSLFGGNEKLFF
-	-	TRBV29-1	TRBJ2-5	TGCAGCGTTGAAGGGTGGAGTCAAGAGACCCAGTACTTC	CSVEGWSQETQYF
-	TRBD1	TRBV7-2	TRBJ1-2	TGTGCCAGCAGCTTAGACGACAGGGGCTATGGCTACACCTTC	CASSLDDRGYGYTF
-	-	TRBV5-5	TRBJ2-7	TGTGCCAGCAGCTTGTTTCTGTCCTACGAGCAGTACTTC	CASSLFLSYEQYF
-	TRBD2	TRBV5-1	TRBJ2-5	TGCGCCAGCAGCAAACTAGCGGGAGTCCGGGAGACCCAGTACTTC	CASSKLAGVRETQYF
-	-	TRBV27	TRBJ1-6	TGTGCCAGCAGTCTGACAGCCTATAATTCACCCCTCCACTTT	CASSLTAYNSPLHF
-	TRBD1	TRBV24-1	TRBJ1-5	TGTGCCACCAGTCCAGGGACAGGGTTTACTCAGCCCCAGCATTTT	CATSPGTGFTQPQHF
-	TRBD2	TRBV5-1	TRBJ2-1	TGCGCCAGCAGCTTGGCGGCTAGCGGGGGCAATGAGCAGTTCTTC	CASSLAASGGNEQFF
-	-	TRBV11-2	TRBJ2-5	TGTGCCAGCAGCTTAGGTGCGGGGAGGGAGACCCAGTACTTC	CASSLGAGRETQYF
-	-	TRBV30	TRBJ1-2	TGTGCCTGGAGTGCAGGGATTAACTATGGCTACACCTTC	CAWSAGINYGYTF
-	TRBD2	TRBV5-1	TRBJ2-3	TGCGCCAGCAGCTTGACTCCGGGACTAGCGGGGCAAGCTAGCACAGATACGCAGTATTTT	CASSLTPGLAGQASTDTQYF
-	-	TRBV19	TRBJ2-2	TGTGCCAGTAGCAATGAATACAGGGACACCGGGGAGCTGTTTTTT	CASSNEYRDTGELFF
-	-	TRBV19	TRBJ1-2	TGTGCCAGTAGTACCGAGGGGTACTATGGCTACACCTTC	CASSTEGYYGYTF
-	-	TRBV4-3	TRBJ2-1	TGCGCCAGCAGCCAAGATGGCGGGGTGTACAATGAGCAGTTCTTC	CASSQDGGVYNEQFF